These 25 T cell receptor beta chains were all obtained from the same sample, sequenced in a study of cytomegalovirus exposure and HLA in healthy donors. PCR was performed using 60 Vbeta and 13 Jbeta primers. Measured with immunoSEQ multiplex PCR; TCRdb has only the in-frame clones, and not every one. The sample holds 160,000 or so clones; around three quarters are singletons and the top ten take roughly 1.4%. What was sequenced was PBMCs. The receptor source for this set is a man aged 40-55 years in good health and CMV-seronegative.

This clone has just one count. This chain joins TRBV9 and TRBJ1-1; D ambiguous. Trimming removed 0 bases from V and 0 bases from J, with 9 bases in between. Germline-derived CDR1 and CDR2 are SGDLS and YYNGEE. The CDR3 is 15 residues long. The CDR3 is CASSVAWSMNTEAFF. The CDR3, as DNA: TGTGCCAGCAGCGTAGCTTGGAGCATGAACACTGAAGCTTTCTTT.

V and J are TRBV5-1 and TRBJ2-1; D possibly corresponds to TRBD2 (6 bases). The CDR3 contains 14 residues. Germline loops: CDR1 SGHRS, CDR2 YFSETQ. V shed 2 bases and J shed 4 bases, with 10 bases lying between them. In nucleotides, the CDR3 is TGCGCCAGCAGCTTCTTGGAGGGGTACAATGAGCAGTTCTTC. Protein sequence: CASSFLEGYNEQFF.

A few counts support this clone. The V and J genes are TRBV6-1 and TRBJ1-1; 9 positions match TRBD1. Losses at the gene ends were 6 bases for V and 0 bases for J; bases not matched to a gene: 5. CDR3 length: 15 amino acids. Per germline, CDR1 MNHNS and CDR2 SASEGT. The CDR3: CASSDRGRVNTEAFF. CDR3 coding DNA: TGTGCCAGCAGCGACAGGGGGAGAGTGAACACTGAAGCTTTCTTT.

This clone has a handful of counts. V gene TRBV29-1 combines with J gene TRBJ2-2; D gene ambiguous. Germline V CDR1 and CDR2: SQVTM, ANQGSEA. This CDR3 has 12 residues. The V gene lost 1 base and the J gene lost 6 bases, with 6 bases spanning the gap. CDR3 bases: TGCAGCGTTGAAGTTCTATCCGGGGAGCTGTTTTTT. Its translation is CSVEVLSGELFF.

This clone was seen more than once but under ten times. The chain combines TRBV11-2 with TRBJ2-1, with D hard to call. From germline, CDR1 is SGHAT and CDR2 FQNNGV. The CDR3 spans 13 residues. With 1 base removed from V and 8 bases from J, the gap between germline ends came to 9 bases. CDR3 region: CASSLGDTYEQFF. As DNA, the CDR3 is TGTGCCAGCAGCTTAGGAGACACGTATGAGCAGTTCTTC.

This sequence joins TRBV18 and TRBJ1-5; 8 positions agree with TRBD1. Unmatched junction bases numbered 6, after V lost 4 bases and J lost 4 bases. The CDR3 is 15 residues long. Germline V CDR1 and CDR2: KGHSH, LQKENI. The chain's CDR3 is CASSLGTGDNQPQHF. DNA of the CDR3: TGTGCCAGCTCACTGGGGACAGGCGATAATCAGCCCCAGCATTTT.

This clone showed up just a few times. This chain links TRBV7-8 with TRBJ1-5; 8 bases are a match to TRBD1. The CDR3 loop spans 16 amino acids. Looked up from germline, CDR1 is SGHVS and CDR2 is FQNEAQ. Germline trimming cut 4 bases from V and 0 bases from J; bases unmatched to any gene: 5. The DNA for the CDR3 is TGTGCCAGCAGCTCATTGACAGGGGTTAGCAATCAGCCCCAGCATTTT. This gives the protein CASSSLTGVSNQPQHF.

V and J are TRBV27 and TRBJ2-7, with a weak D call TRBD1 (5 bases). CDR1 and CDR2 (germline): MNHEY, SMNVEV (reference sequence). Trimming cost V 6 bases and J 3 bases, with 12 bases left between them. This CDR3 is built from 13 residues. CDR3 loop: CASRATASYEQYF. The CDR3 DNA is TGTGCCAGCAGAGCGACAGCCAGCTACGAGCAGTACTTC.

This clone occurred a few times. CDR3 sequence (DNA): TGTGCCAGCAGTGACTCGATTAGCGGGAGTTATAATGAGCAGTTCTTC. Its protein is CASSDSISGSYNEQFF. V and J are TRBV6-4 and TRBJ2-1; 9 bases map to TRBD2. The CDR3 spans 16 residues. Per the germline V gene, CDR1 is MRHNA and CDR2 is SNTAGT. V lost 0 bases, J lost 7 bases, and 7 bases stayed unmatched.

Turning to this clone: Its ends do not fully match the called genes, so a read error is possible. This sequence joins TRBV28 and TRBJ2-6, with D possibly TRBD1 on 5 matching bases. CDR3 length: 14 amino acids. The germline gives CDR1 MDHEN, CDR2 SYDVKM. Written as DNA, the CDR3 is TGTGCCAGTTCTCAGGATCCTGGGGCCAACGGCCTGACTTTC. Its translation: CASSQDPGANGLTF.

V usage is TRBV7-8 and J usage is TRBJ1-6; no reliable D call. CDR3 size: 17 residues. Trimming removed 6 bases from V and 0 bases from J, with 15 bases in between. Per the germline V gene, CDR1 is SGHVS and CDR2 is FQNEAQ. Written as DNA, the CDR3 is TGTGCCAGCAGGTCCGGAGTGGCAGACTCCTATAATTCACCCCTCCACTTT. This translates into CASRSGVADSYNSPLHF.

This clone was seen just once. The CDR3 reads CASSQDTTRTAKNIQYF. As DNA, the CDR3 is TGCGCCAGCAGCCAAGATACTACGAGAACGGCCAAAAACATTCAGTACTTC. The rearrangement joins TRBV4-1 to TRBJ2-4, with unresolved D. The V end was cut by 0 bases, the J end by 1 base, with 13 bases between. CDR1 is MGHRA and CDR2 is YSYEKL in the germline V gene. This CDR3 has 17 residues.

The rearrangement links TRBV18 to TRBJ2-3; D is perhaps TRBD2 (5 bases). The CDR3 spans 16 residues. V was clipped by 3 bases and J by 1 base, with 14 bases between them. Germline V gene data show CDR1 as KGHSH and CDR2 as LQKENI. CDR3 DNA: TGTGCCAGCTCACCCCTGGGCGGGTCAGGCACAGATACGCAGTATTTT. Its translation: CASSPLGGSGTDTQYF.

Points on this clone: Other nucleotide sequences from this sample produce the same CDR3. The V and J genes are TRBV18 and TRBJ1-3; 9 positions agree with TRBD1. Per germline, CDR1 KGHSH and CDR2 LQKENI. This CDR3 has 15 amino acids. V lost 3 bases, J lost 2 bases, and 2 bases stayed unmatched. Here the CDR3 DNA reads TGTGCCAGCTCACCGGGACAGGGCCCTGGAAACACCATATATTTT. Amino acids: CASSPGQGPGNTIYF.

The chain carries TRBV20-1 and TRBJ2-4, with 7 bases lining up with TRBD2. The CDR3 is 11 residues long. The V gene's germline CDR1 is DFQATT and CDR2 SNEGSKA (reference sequence). With V trimmed by 1 base and J by 9 bases, 0 bases remained unmatched. The CDR3 here is CSARGEGIQYF. The CDR3 DNA reads as TGCAGTGCTAGAGGGGAGGGCATTCAGTACTTC.

This clone has more than one count but fewer than ten. The chain employs TRBV5-1 and TRBJ2-1; 14 bases are shared with TRBD2. In germline, CDR1 is SGHRS, CDR2 YFSETQ. After removal of 3 bases from V and 9 bases from J, the junction contained 17 bases not matched to a gene. This CDR3 region has 19 residues. The CDR3 reads CASSSWDGPGLAGVLEQFF. Written as DNA, the CDR3 is TGCGCCAGCAGCTCTTGGGACGGACCGGGACTAGCGGGAGTTCTTGAGCAGTTCTTC.

This clone was counted between two and nine times. This chain connects TRBV28 to TRBJ1-2; D is unresolved. Trimming removed 3 bases from V and 2 bases from J, with 4 bases in between. The CDR3 is 12 residues long. Germline lookup yields CDR1 MDHEN and CDR2 SYDVKM. The CDR3, as DNA: TGTGCCAGCAGTTTCCAGAACTATGGCTACACCTTC. Amino acids: CASSFQNYGYTF.

This clone was found once. V and J are TRBV6-6 and TRBJ2-5; unclear D gene. Germline V gives CDR1 MNHNY, CDR2 SVGAGI (reference sequence). CDR3 length: 11 amino acids. V lost 4 bases, J lost 3 bases, and 3 bases lay in between. CDR3 residues: CASSLEETQYF. The CDR3 region has the DNA TGTGCCAGCAGTTTAGAAGAGACCCAGTACTTC.

J is TRBJ2-1 and V is TRBV7-2, with D tentatively TRBD2 (5 bases). The CDR3 loop spans 16 amino acids. From germline, CDR1 is SGHTA and CDR2 FQGNSA. Trimming left V 2 bases short and J 0 bases short, with 11 bases between. CDR3 sequence: CASSLSASTSYNEQFF. DNA for the CDR3: TGTGCCAGCAGCTTATCGGCTAGCACCTCCTACAATGAGCAGTTCTTC.

Points on this clone: Other DNA sequences in the sample encode the same CDR3. The rearrangement joins TRBV28 to TRBJ2-7; D unresolved. The V and J ends lost 4 bases and 3 bases respectively, with 4 bases between them. The CDR3 extends over 11 amino acids. CDR1 and CDR2 from the germline V gene are MDHEN and SYDVKM. The CDR3 DNA follows: TGTGCCAGCAGTTCGTTCTACGAGCAGTACTTC. The encoded protein is CASSSFYEQYF.

The chain combines TRBV15 with TRBJ2-7, with TRBD2 identical over 9 bases. This CDR3 is built from 15 residues. Germline CDR1 reads LNHNV; CDR2 reads YYDKDF (reference sequence). CDR3 coding DNA: TGTGCCACCAGCAGGGGGAGGCTAGCGGGAACACGGACTCACGTC. Translating gives CATSRGRLAGTRTHV.

The chain joins TRBV7-3 to TRBJ1-1; D gene ambiguous. V gave up 4 bases and J gave up 2 bases, with 8 bases separating them. The CDR3 spans 13 residues. The V gene's germline CDR1 is SGHTA and CDR2 FQGTGA. The chain's CDR3 is CASSSGYNTEAFF. DNA of the CDR3: TGTGCCAGCAGCTCGGGTTATAACACTGAAGCTTTCTTT.

The rearrangement joins TRBV30 to TRBJ2-4; D unresolved. CDR3 length equals 13 residues. V lost 3 bases, J lost 6 bases, and 12 bases lay in between. Germline V gene data show CDR1 as GTSNPN and CDR2 as SVGIG (reference sequence). The CDR3 bases are TGTGCCTGGAGCTCTTTAGGCGGAAACATTCAGTACTTC. As protein: CAWSSLGGNIQYF.

V is TRBV30 and J is TRBJ1-1, with a weak D call TRBD1 (5 bases). Germline V gives CDR1 GTSNPN, CDR2 SVGIG (reference sequence). The CDR3 loop spans 14 amino acids. Trimming shortened V by 3 bases and J by 1 base, and 12 bases separated the two germline ends. The CDR3 bases are TGTGCCTGGAGAAGGAGTCAGGGGAACACTGAAGCTTTCTTT. Translated, it gives CAWRRSQGNTEAFF.

This clone appeared a few times. The chain employs TRBV6-6 and TRBJ2-7; 8 bases line up with TRBD1. Germline V gene data show CDR1 as MNHNY and CDR2 as SVGAGI (reference sequence). The junction had 5 bases not matched to a gene; V was cut back by 4 bases and J by 6 bases. The CDR3 is made up of 13 amino acids. The chain's CDR3 is CASSFPDRAEQYV. In DNA form, the CDR3 reads TGTGCCAGCAGTTTTCCGGACAGGGCCGAGCAGTACGTC.